Listed below are T cell receptor beta chains from one sample, sequenced in a study of naive and memory T cell subsets. TCRdb called the UMI-ligation and nested PCR reads again in MiXCR, with one record for every CDR3 protein. The sample has about 80,000 distinct CDR3 sequences, around 13% seen once. Sequencing was carried out using central memory CD4+ T cells from blood. These receptors were collected from a human donor in good health. CDR3s include the opening cysteine and the closing phenylalanine or tryptophan. D genes are given only for firm matches. Only part of the rows carry a size: once, few, many, or a class if the clone is expanded.

J,D,size,V,DNA,CDR3
TRBJ1-4,-,few,TRBV3-1,TGTGCCAGCAGCCGCATCCGGACAGCCGGTAATGAAAAACTGTTTTTT,CASSRIRTAGNEKLFF
TRBJ2-1,-,few,TRBV9,TGTGCCAGCAGCGTAGCTCGTGGGAATGAGCAGTTCTTC,CASSVARGNEQFF
TRBJ2-1,-,many,TRBV7-2,TGTGCCAGCAGCTTGCAACCATTGGGTACCTACAATGAGCAGTTCTTC,CASSLQPLGTYNEQFF
TRBJ2-5,-,many,TRBV29-1,TGCAGCGTTGAAGTGAGAGAGACCCAGTACTTC,CSVEVRETQYF
TRBJ2-7,-,few,TRBV11-2,TGTGCCAGCAGTTCCGTTGGGCTTGGGTACGAGCAGTACTTC,CASSSVGLGYEQYF
TRBJ2-1,-,few,TRBV2,TGTGCCAGCACAGGTATGCATGAGCAGTTCTTC,CASTGMHEQFF
TRBJ2-3,-,few,TRBV7-6,TGTGCCAGCAGCTTAAGTCTCCACGGCACAGATACGCAGTATTTT,CASSLSLHGTDTQYF
TRBJ2-7,TRBD2,few,TRBV29-1,TGCAGCACCCGGGGGACTAGCGGTACCTACGAGCAGTACTTC,CSTRGTSGTYEQYF
TRBJ2-1,TRBD2,few,TRBV5-6,TGTGCCAGCAGCTCGGGACTAGCAATTTCCGAGCAGTTCTTC,CASSSGLAISEQFF
TRBJ2-3,-,few,TRBV12-3/TRBV12-4,TGTGCCAGCAGTCCAAGCGGAAGTCCCACAGATACGCAGTATTTT,CASSPSGSPTDTQYF
TRBJ2-3,-,many,TRBV3-1,TGTGCCAGCAGCCAAAGTTGGGTAGATACGCAGTATTTT,CASSQSWVDTQYF
TRBJ1-2,-,-,TRBV20-1,TGCAGTGCTGGGGACGGTAACTATGGCTACACCTTC,CSAGDGNYGYTF
TRBJ2-5,TRBD2,-,TRBV20-1,TGCAGTGCTAGGGCGGCGGGACTAGTAGAGACCCAGTACTTC,CSARAAGLVETQYF
TRBJ2-5,-,-,TRBV3-1,TGTGCCAGCAGCCAAGATTCCAGAGAAGAGACCCAGTACTTC,CASSQDSREETQYF
TRBJ2-7,TRBD2,-,TRBV12-3/TRBV12-4,TGTGCCAGCAGTCGGGAACTAGCGGGGGGCTACGAGCAGTACTTC,CASSRELAGGYEQYF
TRBJ1-3,-,-,TRBV10-3,TGTGCCATCAGTGAGGGCCAGGCAAACACCATATATTTT,CAISEGQANTIYF
TRBJ1-6,-,few,TRBV6-5,TGTGCCAGCAGTTCTCCGGGGCAGGGAATAAATTCACCCCTCCACTTT,CASSSPGQGINSPLHF
TRBJ2-1,-,few,TRBV5-1,TGCGCCAGCAGCTTTTCGGCGGGAATCCACAATGAGCAGTTCTTC,CASSFSAGIHNEQFF
TRBJ2-1,TRBD2,many,TRBV5-6,TGTGCCAGCAAAATACTAGCGTCCAATGAGCAGTTCTTC,CASKILASNEQFF
TRBJ2-6,-,many,TRBV29-1,TGCAGCGTTGCTGGGGTAGCTGGGGCCAACGTCCTGACTTTC,CSVAGVAGANVLTF
TRBJ2-3,-,medium-sized,TRBV7-9,TGTGCCAGCAGCTTTATTACAGATACGCAGTATTTT,CASSFITDTQYF
TRBJ2-5,-,-,TRBV5-1,TGCGCCAGCAGCCGTGGTCGGAGAGAAGAGACCCAGTACTTC,CASSRGRREETQYF
TRBJ2-3,-,many,TRBV20-1,TGCAGTGCTGTTCCGACTAGGCCGACTACAGATACGCAGTATTTT,CSAVPTRPTTDTQYF
TRBJ2-3,TRBD2,few,TRBV4-3,TGCGCCAGCAGCCAAGGTACTAGCGGGTACACAGATACGCAGTATTTT,CASSQGTSGYTDTQYF
TRBJ2-7,TRBD1,-,TRBV3-1,TGTGCCAGCAGCCGTCGGACAGGGCCCTACGAGCAGTACTTC,CASSRRTGPYEQYF
TRBJ2-1,-,many,TRBV4-1,TGCGCCAGCAGCAGGGTAATAGCGGAAGAGCAGTTCTTC,CASSRVIAEEQFF
TRBJ1-4,TRBD1,-,TRBV10-2,TGCGCCAGCAGTTTTACAGGGGTGGATGAAAAACTGTTTTTT,CASSFTGVDEKLFF
TRBJ2-1,-,few,TRBV5-4,TGTGCCAGCAGCGCTAGGAGGGAGCAGTTCTTC,CASSARREQFF
TRBJ2-4,TRBD1,-,TRBV7-3,TGTGCCAGCAGCCTGGACAGGGGAGACATTCAGTACTTC,CASSLDRGDIQYF
TRBJ2-3,-,-,TRBV20-1,TGCAGTGCTAATCAGCTTGGGGGCACAGATACGCAGTATTTT,CSANQLGGTDTQYF
TRBJ1-2,-,-,TRBV5-1,TGCGCCAGCAGCTTGGACACAGGTTGGGGCTACACCTTC,CASSLDTGWGYTF